What follows is one T cell receptor (beta chain) and its context. No antigen is known for it. Germline assignment: CDR1 MNHEY and CDR2 SMNVEV (reference sequence). Losses at the gene ends were 6 bases for V and 4 bases for J; bases not matched to a gene: 3. CDR3 length: 13 residues. The data were obtained in a study of T cell responses to AZD1222 COVID-19 vaccine. Notes on the study in general: Targets within unmutated variant regions were reportedly found for nearly half of spike-specific TCRs.

Sequencing was performed with immunoSEQ multiplex PCR; in TCRdb, only in-frame clones are kept and a portion is missing. Of approximately 200,000 clones listed, approximately 90% are singletons. This chain links TRBV27 with TRBJ1-5, with TRBD1 matching 7 bases. The specimen was peripheral blood, collected 28 days after the second AZD1222 dose. The receptor's source is an adult who received the AZD1222 COVID-19 vaccine. The CDR3 bases are TGTGCCAGCAGGACAGGGCCGAATCAGCCCCAGCATTTT. Amino acid sequence: CASRTGPNQPQHF.